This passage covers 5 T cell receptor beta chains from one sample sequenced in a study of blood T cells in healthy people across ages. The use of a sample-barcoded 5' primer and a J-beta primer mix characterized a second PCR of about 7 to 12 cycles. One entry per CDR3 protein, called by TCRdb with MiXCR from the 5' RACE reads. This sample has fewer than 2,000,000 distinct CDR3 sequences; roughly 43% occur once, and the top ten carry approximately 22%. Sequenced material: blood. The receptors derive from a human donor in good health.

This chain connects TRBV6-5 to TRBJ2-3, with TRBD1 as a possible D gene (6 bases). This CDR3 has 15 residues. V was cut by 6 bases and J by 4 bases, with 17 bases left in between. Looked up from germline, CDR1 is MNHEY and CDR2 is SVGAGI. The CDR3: CASRPRTGPPDTQYF. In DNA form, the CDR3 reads TGTGCCAGCAGACCCCGTACAGGGCCCCCAGATACGCAGTATTTT.

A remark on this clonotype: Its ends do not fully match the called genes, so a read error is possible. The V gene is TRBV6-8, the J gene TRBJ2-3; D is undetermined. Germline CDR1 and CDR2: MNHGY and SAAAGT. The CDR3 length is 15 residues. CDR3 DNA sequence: TGTTCCAGCAGTTACGTCCGCCAGTACACAGATACGCAGTATTTT. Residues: CSSSYVRQYTDTQYF.

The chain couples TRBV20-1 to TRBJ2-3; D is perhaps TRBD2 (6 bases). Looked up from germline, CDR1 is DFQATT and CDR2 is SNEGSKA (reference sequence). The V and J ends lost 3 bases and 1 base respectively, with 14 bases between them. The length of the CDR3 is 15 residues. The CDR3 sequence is CSARTTWGGTDTQYF. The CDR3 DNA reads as TGCAGTGCTAGGACTACATGGGGGGGCACAGATACGCAGTATTTT.

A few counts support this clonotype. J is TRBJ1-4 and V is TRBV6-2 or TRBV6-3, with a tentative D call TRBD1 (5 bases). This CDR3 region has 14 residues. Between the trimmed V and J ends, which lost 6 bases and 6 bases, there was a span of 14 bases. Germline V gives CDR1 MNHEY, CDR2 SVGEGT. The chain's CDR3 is CASRNSGGDEKLFF. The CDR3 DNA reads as TGTGCCAGCAGAAACTCGGGGGGAGATGAAAAACTGTTTTTT.

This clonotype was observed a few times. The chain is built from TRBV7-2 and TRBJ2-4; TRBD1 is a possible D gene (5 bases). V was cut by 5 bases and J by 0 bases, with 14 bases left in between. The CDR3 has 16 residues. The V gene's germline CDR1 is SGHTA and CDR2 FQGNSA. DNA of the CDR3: TGTGCCAGCAGCGTCTCAGGGATCCTAGCCAAAAACATTCAGTACTTC. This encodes CASSVSGILAKNIQYF.